The 8 T cell receptor beta chains reported below all come from one sample, sequenced in a study of shared clonotypes between healthy human individuals (dated by TCRdb to 2018 to 2020). The receptor library was made with the immunoSEQ multiplex PCR assay. The immuneACCESS repertoire file appears here via TCRdb, limited to in-frame rearrangements. These files lack a portion of the clones; in checked studies, under half of the deficit traces to unresolved V genes, and the cause of the others is not known. The sample data list a few million clones, and 85% to 95% of these were observed just once. About 0.41% of the sample lies in the top ten. Specimen: naive CD4+ T cells from PBMCs. The sample's cell subset or site label is to be understood as: CD45RA+ positively selected. The receptors shown here come from a man in his late teens or twenties in good health. Some clones in this sample may be carry-over from other donors' samples.

The chain uses TRBV11-2 and TRBJ1-1; D call uncertain. Trimming took off 5 bases at V and 6 bases at J, with 22 bases between the two ends. CDR3 length: 16 amino acids. Looked up from germline, CDR1 is SGHAT and CDR2 is FQNNGV. The CDR3 DNA follows: TGTGCCAGCAGCCTCCTCCCGGGCCTTCGGGTACCTGAAGCTTTCTTT. Its translation: CASSLLPGLRVPEAFF. Variable domain in full (rest from reference TRBV11-2 and TRBJ1-1): EAGVAQSPRYKIIEKRQSVAFWCNPISGHATLYWYQQILGQGPKLLIQFQNNGVVDDSQLPKDRFSAERLKGVDSTLKIQPAKLEDSAVYLCASSLLPGLRVPEAFFGQGTRLTVV.

Comment on this clone: Other DNA variants within this sample encode the same CDR3. The J gene is TRBJ2-7, the V gene TRBV28, with 9 bases aligning to TRBD1. The CDR3 extends over 15 amino acids. The ends lost 3 bases at V and 0 bases at J; junction bases unmatched: 3. Germline lookup yields CDR1 MDHEN and CDR2 SYDVKM. The DNA of the CDR3 is TGTGCCAGCAGTTTCCCGGGACAGGGCTCCTACGAGCAGTACTTC. This encodes CASSFPGQGSYEQYF.

The CDR3 bases are TGTGCCAGCAGCGTAGGACTGGGGATCTATGGCTACACCTTC. It encodes CASSVGLGIYGYTF. This chain connects TRBV9 to TRBJ1-2; D ambiguous. Germline V CDR1 and CDR2: SGDLS, YYNGEE. V was clipped by 0 bases and J by 4 bases, with 10 bases between them. The CDR3 spans 14 residues.

The V gene is TRBV6-5, the J gene TRBJ1-5; tentatively, D is TRBD1 (5 bases). CDR3 length: 14 amino acids. The germline V gene has CDR1 MNHEY and CDR2 SVGAGI. V dropped 2 bases and J dropped 6 bases, with 11 bases sitting between them. The CDR3 protein is CASSYDRRVQPQHF. CDR3 coding DNA: TGTGCCAGCAGTTACGACCGCAGGGTTCAGCCCCAGCATTTT.

The J gene is TRBJ2-1, the V gene TRBV28, with D maybe TRBD1 (5 bases). The CDR3 totals 17 residues. Germline V gene data show CDR1 as MDHEN and CDR2 as SYDVKM. Deletions cut 5 bases from V and 0 bases from J, with 17 bases between. CDR3 nucleotides: TGTGCCAGCAGTCCCCTTAGGGGAAGGAGCTCCTACAATGAGCAGTTCTTC. It translates to CASSPLRGRSSYNEQFF.

The chain is built from TRBV7-3 and TRBJ2-6; 8 positions agree with TRBD1. Germline CDR1 SGHTA, CDR2 FQGTGA. V dropped 4 bases and J dropped 9; count of bases not matched to a gene: 2. This CDR3 region has 13 residues. The CDR3 region has the DNA TGTGCCAGCAGCTCCGGGACAGGCAACGTCCTGACTTTC. Translated: CASSSGTGNVLTF.

A word on this clone: Other DNA variants within this sample encode the same CDR3. The chain carries TRBV6-6 and TRBJ2-7, with D perhaps matching TRBD1 (5 bases). With 2 bases removed from V and 7 bases from J, the gap between germline ends came to 6 bases. The germline V gene has CDR1 MNHNY and CDR2 SVGAGI (reference sequence). The CDR3 runs 11 residues. The CDR3 loop is CASSYRGEQYF. Written as DNA, the CDR3 is TGTGCCAGCAGTTACAGGGGAGAGCAGTACTTC.

V is TRBV27 and J is TRBJ1-1; D is undetermined. Germline V gives CDR1 MNHEY, CDR2 SMNVEV (reference sequence). The CDR3 is 13 amino acids. The V end was cut by 2 bases, the J end by 5 bases, with 9 bases between. This CDR3 is CASSLATRTEAFF. The CDR3 DNA is TGTGCCAGCAGTTTAGCGACGAGGACTGAAGCTTTCTTT.